This T cell receptor (beta chain) came from a study of blood T cell repertoires in COVID-19 (dated by TCRdb to 2019 to 2021). Background on the whole study: Collaborator samples came from the United States, Italy and Spain and covered acute and convalescent phases of COVID-19. The prospective study material was composed of cDNA or gDNA derived from T cells, B-cell-depleted T cells, or PBMCs. The dataset comprised deeply sampled blood TCRbeta repertoires from subjects exposed to, actively infected with, or recovered from COVID-19. The repertoires were made available in a free public database intended to serve as a resource for research on the immune response to SARS-CoV-2. The samples were drawn from the first 160 participants of the ongoing ImmuneRACE study and from 1,254 subjects provided by 6 global collaborators. Sample metadata almost always included a de-identified subject ID, COVID-19 status, age in years and sex. Where available, HLA class I and class II types were obtained from metadata supplied by the sample provider rather than from assay-based typing. Broad study findings and their caveats: The amount of clinical and demographic metadata varied by source and participant and was provided uncurated.

TCRbeta CDR3 regions were amplified from genomic DNA using the immunoSEQ Assay, a bias-controlled multiplex PCR. The paper's processing steps were these. The number of nucleated cells in each sample was estimated from the amplification of reference gene primers within the assay. Sequence reads were collapsed and filtered to measure the absolute abundance of every unique TCRbeta CDR3 rearrangement. For each sample, productive Simpson clonality was calculated as the square root of Simpson's diversity index across productive rearrangements. As stored in TCRdb, this immuneACCESS dataset retains in-frame rearrangements with V and J assigned. A fraction of the clones does not appear; measured against another copy, unresolved V genes explain less than half of the discrepancy, and the remainder lacks a known reason. That table furnishes V, J and clone size, whereas the DNA furnished D and trimming. The sample includes under 300,000 clones, with about 82% observed a single time. Approximately 13% of the sample belongs to the ten largest clones.

Concerning this clone itself: The target of this receptor is not known. No base-level quality is on record; no much larger clone is a single base apart.

Each collaborating institution followed its own protocols to collect whole blood in K2EDTA tubes. For TCRbeta analysis, collaborators shipped samples as frozen whole blood, isolated PBMCs, or DNA extracted from either of those sample types. The sample comprised peripheral blood. The clonotype comes from a man at least 80 years old with acute or convalescent COVID-19.

The DNA sequence is as follows: TGTGCCAGTAGTCCGCCGGGACAGGAGGTTAACTATGGCTACACCTTC. It codes for CASSPPGQEVNYGYTF. This receptor chain uses TRBV19 and TRBJ1-2; TRBD1 lines up with 8 middle nucleotides. According to the germline V gene (reference sequence), CDR1 reads LNHDA and CDR2 reads SQIVND. Trimming leaves V shorter by 5 bases and J shorter by 1 base, with the junction holding 9 bases beyond the gene matches. From the cysteine through the phenylalanine, the CDR3 covers 16 amino acids. Here the CDR3 DNA is all that survives: 48 bases in frame from base 1.